This TCR beta chain appears in the sequencing data of a study of cytomegalovirus exposure and HLA in healthy donors. Concerning this clone itself: What it binds is not known.

PCR involved 60 Vbeta and 13 Jbeta primers. Repertoires were generated with immunoSEQ multiplex PCR, while TCRdb's copy carries only in-frame clones and drops some. The table for this sample gives 35,000 to 45,000 clones. General study points: Under in vitro conditions, a few CMV-associated chains were confirmed as specific for CMV antigens. The analysis excluded some indistinguishable V segments, including TRBV6-2 and TRBV6-3.

CDR3 size: 14 residues. The V end was cut by 6 bases, the J end by 0 bases, with 12 bases between. Germline V gene data show CDR1 as MDHEN and CDR2 as SYDVKM. The V call is TRBV28, the J call TRBJ2-7, with no clear D. This receptor was taken from a man aged 40-49 years in good health and CMV-seropositive. The specimen was PBMCs. The CDR3 coding sequence is TGTGCCAGCAGACTTCCAGGAAGCTCCTACGAGCAGTACTTC. Translating it yields CASRLPGSSYEQYF.